This T cell receptor beta chain emerged from a study of blood T cell repertoires in COVID-19. Study background: From the United States, Italy and Spain came samples of acute and convalescent COVID-19. T cells, B-cell-depleted T cells, or PBMCs supplied cDNA or gDNA.

Study processing details: Reference gene primer amplification gave estimated nucleated cell counts. Libraries were prepared by immunoSEQ multiplex PCR; TCRdb keeps only in-frame clonotypes and omits some of them. Clone size and V and J calls were adopted from that table, with D and trimming inferred from the DNA. The sample shows 250,000 or so clones, 70% to 90% of them seen only once. Germline V gene lookup returns CDR1 GTSNPN and CDR2 SVGIG (reference sequence). The CDR3 covers 15 residues. Trimming at V came to 3 bases and at J to 2 bases, leaving 7 bases not matched to a gene. The rearrangement joins TRBV30 to TRBJ2-3, with 8 nucleotides matching TRBD1. Sequencing was carried out using peripheral blood. The sequence derives from a man aged 18 to 29 with active or convalescent COVID-19. The CDR3 region is CAWRFRDRNTDTQYF. The CDR3, as DNA: TGTGCCTGGAGATTCCGGGACAGGAACACAGATACGCAGTATTTT. The variable domain in full, completed from reference TRBV30 and TRBJ2-3, reads SQTIHQWPATLVQPVGSPLSLECTVEGTSNPNLYWYRQAAGRGLQLLFYSVGIGQISSEVPQNLSASRPQDRQFILSSKKLLLSDSGFYLCAWRFRDRNTDTQYFGPGTRLTVL.